The 9 T cell receptor beta chains listed next were all sequenced from one sample in a study of T cells and copy number aberrations in small-cell lung cancer. Using immunoSEQ multiplex PCR, the repertoire was profiled, and TCRdb retains in-frame clones only, with some absent. The sample lists 2,100 or so clones; less than 85% were seen once. The sample taken for sequencing was tumor tissue. These receptors came from a man in his 60s with small cell lung cancer.

With regard to this clone: This CDR3 is also generated by other DNA sequences in the sample. The chain recombines TRBV19 with TRBJ2-2; a weak D match, TRBD1 (5 bases). Trimming took off 3 bases at V and 4 bases at J, with 9 bases between the two ends. The germline V gene has CDR1 LNHDA and CDR2 SQIVND (reference sequence). This CDR3 spans 14 amino acids. CDR3 coding DNA: TGTGCCAGTAGTATGCGCAGGGCCACCGGGGAGCTGTTTTTT. Protein sequence: CASSMRRATGELFF.

This clone was counted a single time. The rearrangement links TRBV14 to TRBJ2-7; no clear D. V gave up 4 bases and J gave up 3 bases, with 19 bases separating them. This CDR3 is 16 amino acids long. Germline lookup yields CDR1 SGHDN and CDR2 FVKESK. The CDR3 protein is CASSLLQMDSDYEQYF. CDR3 bases: TGTGCCAGCAGCCTCTTACAGATGGATTCGGACTACGAGCAGTACTTC.

This chain connects TRBV7-2 to TRBJ2-1, with D possibly matching TRBD2 (7 bases). The CDR3 has 16 residues. The ends were cut back, 4 bases at V and 7 bases at J, with 20 bases in the middle. Germline CDR1 reads SGHTA; CDR2 reads FQGNSA. CDR3 sequence reads: CASSSKTPGGPNEQFF. The CDR3 DNA reads as TGTGCCAGCAGCTCCAAAACACCGGGGGGCCCTAATGAGCAGTTCTTC. The variable domain in full, completed from reference TRBV7-2 and TRBJ2-1, reads GAGVSQSPSNKVTEKGKDVELRCDPISGHTALYWYRQSLGQGLEFLIYFQGNSAPDKSGLPSDRFSAERTGGSVSTLTIQRTQQEDSAVYLCASSSKTPGGPNEQFFGPGTRLTVL.

The chain is built from TRBV7-9 and TRBJ1-2, with D tentatively TRBD1 (6 bases). Germline V gene data show CDR1 as SEHNR and CDR2 as FQNEAQ (reference sequence). V was trimmed by 1 base and J by 4 bases, leaving 10 bases between them. This CDR3 contains 14 residues. This CDR3 reads CASSLEAGVYGYTF. The DNA of the CDR3 is TGTGCCAGCAGCTTAGAGGCAGGGGTCTATGGCTACACCTTC.

The rearrangement links TRBV7-3 to TRBJ2-3; 7 bases align to TRBD1. CDR1 SGHTA and CDR2 FQGTGA come from the germline V gene. Losses at the gene ends were 3 bases for V and 3 bases for J; bases not matched to a gene: 3. The CDR3 totals 14 residues. The CDR3 loop is CASSLKGATDTQYF. The DNA of the CDR3 is TGTGCCAGCAGCTTGAAGGGGGCAACAGATACGCAGTATTTT.

The V call is TRBV21-1, the J call TRBJ2-5; TRBD2, the table's D call, was not compared with the DNA. TRBV21-1 is designated a pseudogene. This CDR3 comprises 17 residues. This CDR3 reads CASSKGGTSGSGETQYF. The CDR3 nucleotides are TGTGCCAGCAGCAAAGGGGGAACTAGCGGAAGCGGTGAGACCCAGTACTTC.

The chain has TRBV5-4 and TRBJ1-1; unclear D gene. The CDR3 is 14 amino acids. Trimming removed 0 bases from V and 1 base from J, with 7 bases in between. The V gene's germline CDR1 is SGHNT and CDR2 YYREEE (reference sequence). The DNA of the CDR3 is TGTGCCAGCAGCTTGGAAACGTGGAACACTGAAGCTTTCTTT. Translating gives CASSLETWNTEAFF. Full variable domain (missing parts from reference TRBV5-4 and TRBJ1-1): ETGVTQSPTHLIKTRGQQVTLRCSSQSGHNTVSWYQQALGQGPQFIFQYYREEENGRGNFPPRFSGLQFPNYSSELNVNALELDDSALYLCASSLETWNTEAFFGQGTRLTVV.

V gene TRBV9 combines with J gene TRBJ2-6; D remains ambiguous. Germline V gene lookup returns CDR1 SGDLS and CDR2 YYNGEE. V lost 4 bases and J 2 bases, leaving 13 bases between the germline ends. The CDR3 is made up of 16 amino acids. Here the CDR3 DNA reads TGTGCCAGCAGCAGTCAACGATGGACTGGGGCCAACGTCCTGACTTTC. It yields the protein CASSSQRWTGANVLTF.

The rearrangement joins TRBV28 to TRBJ2-7, with 8 bases fitting TRBD2. J gave up 3 bases and V 2 bases, and 6 bases lay outside the gene matches. The germline V gene has CDR1 MDHEN and CDR2 SYDVKM. The CDR3 sequence is 15 residues long. Here the CDR3 reads CASSLRAGAFYEQYF. CDR3 in DNA: TGTGCCAGCAGTTTAAGAGCGGGGGCGTTCTACGAGCAGTACTTC.